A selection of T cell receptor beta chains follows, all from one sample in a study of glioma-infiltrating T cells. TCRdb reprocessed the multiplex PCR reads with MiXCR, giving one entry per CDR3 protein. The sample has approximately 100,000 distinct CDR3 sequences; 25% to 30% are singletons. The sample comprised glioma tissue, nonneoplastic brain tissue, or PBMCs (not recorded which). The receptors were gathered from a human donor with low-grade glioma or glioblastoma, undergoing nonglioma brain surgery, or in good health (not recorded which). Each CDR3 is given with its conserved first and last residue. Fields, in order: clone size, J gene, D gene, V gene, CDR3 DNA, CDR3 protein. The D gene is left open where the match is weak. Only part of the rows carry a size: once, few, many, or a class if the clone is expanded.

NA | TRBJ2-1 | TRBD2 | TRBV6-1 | TGTGCCAGCAGCGGTGGACTAGCGGGAGGTCAGAATGAGCAGTTCTTC | CASSGGLAGGQNEQFF
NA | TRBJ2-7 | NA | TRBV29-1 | TGCAGCGTTGGAGGTAGTGAGCAGTACTTC | CSVGGSEQYF
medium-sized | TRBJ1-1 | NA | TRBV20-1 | TGCAGTGCTATTAAGGGAATTGCTTTCTTT | CSAIKGIAFF
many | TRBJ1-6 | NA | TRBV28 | TGTGCCAGCAGTTACGGGACTTCGAATTCACCCCTCCACTTT | CASSYGTSNSPLHF
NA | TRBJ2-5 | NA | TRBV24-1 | TGTGCCACCAGTGAAACAAGCCAAGAGACCCAGTACTTC | CATSETSQETQYF
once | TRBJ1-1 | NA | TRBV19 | TGTGCCAGTAGTCCCATGGGGGGAAACACTGAAGCTTTCTTT | CASSPMGGNTEAFF
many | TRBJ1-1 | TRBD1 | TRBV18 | TGTGCCAGCTCACACGGGACAGGGGCGAACACTGAAGCTTTCTTT | CASSHGTGANTEAFF
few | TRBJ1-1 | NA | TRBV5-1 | TGCGCCAGCAGCGAGGTGTTTAAGAATGAAGCTTTCTTT | CASSEVFKNEAFF
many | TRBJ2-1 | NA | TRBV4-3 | TGCGCCAGCAGCCAAGATCCCGGATGGAGTGACTACAATGAGCAGTTCTTC | CASSQDPGWSDYNEQFF
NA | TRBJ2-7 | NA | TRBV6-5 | TGTGCCAGCCGCAGACAGGCCGCCTACGAGCAGTACTTC | CASRRQAAYEQYF
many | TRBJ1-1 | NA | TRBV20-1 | TGCAGTGCCTGGGGCGCCAGGGTCAACACTGAAGCTTTCTTT | CSAWGARVNTEAFF
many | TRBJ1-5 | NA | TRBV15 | TGTGCCACCAGAGACCCCCGACAGTTCAATCAGCCCCAGCATTTT | CATRDPRQFNQPQHF
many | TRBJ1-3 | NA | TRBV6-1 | TGTGCCAGCAGTTCGGCGAACTCTGGAAACACCATATATTTT | CASSSANSGNTIYF
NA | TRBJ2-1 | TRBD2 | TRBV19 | TGTGCCACCACTAGCGGGTCCTACAATGAGCAGTTCTTC | CATTSGSYNEQFF
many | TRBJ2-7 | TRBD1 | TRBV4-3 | TGCGCCAGCAGCCAAGATGCGGACAGGTACTACGAGCAGTACTTC | CASSQDADRYYEQYF
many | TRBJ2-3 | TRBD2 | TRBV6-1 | TGTGCCAGCACCGGGACTAGCGATAGCACAGATACGCAGTATTTT | CASTGTSDSTDTQYF
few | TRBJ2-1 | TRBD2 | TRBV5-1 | TGCGCCAGCAGCTGGACTAGCGGGAACGGCAATGAGCAGTTCTTC | CASSWTSGNGNEQFF
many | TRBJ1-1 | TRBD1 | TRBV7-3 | TGTGCCAGCAGCCGTACAGGGGACACTGAAGCTTTCTTT | CASSRTGDTEAFF
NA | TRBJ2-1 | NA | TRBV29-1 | TGCAGCGTTGAAAACAGGGTCCACAATGATGAGCAGTTCTTC | CSVENRVHNDEQFF
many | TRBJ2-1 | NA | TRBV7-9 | TGTGCCAGCAGCTTAAGTCCGGCCTACTACATCAATGAGCAGTTCTTC | CASSLSPAYYINEQFF
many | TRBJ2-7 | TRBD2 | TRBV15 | TGTGCCACCAGCTCGGGCGGGGGGTTGGGCTCCTACGAGCAGTACTTC | CATSSGGGLGSYEQYF
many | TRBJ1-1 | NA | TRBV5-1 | TGCGCCAGCAGCGCCACTGAGGGCTCCTTGAACACTGAAGCTTTCTTT | CASSATEGSLNTEAFF
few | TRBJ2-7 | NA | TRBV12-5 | TGTGCTAGTGGCCTACGAAGTGAGGCCCGACACTACGAGCAGTACTTC | CASGLRSEARHYEQYF
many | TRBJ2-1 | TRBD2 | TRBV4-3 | TGCGCCAGCAGCCAAGAGACTAGCGCGACCTCCTACAATGAGCAGTTCTTC | CASSQETSATSYNEQFF
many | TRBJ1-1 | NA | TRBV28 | TGTGCCAGCAGTGACCGACAGAGGAGGGCTTTCTTT | CASSDRQRRAFF
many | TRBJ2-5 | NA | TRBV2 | TGTGCCAGCAGTGAACGGTCAGTCGGGGAGACCCAGTACTTC | CASSERSVGETQYF
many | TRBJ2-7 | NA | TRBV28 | TGTGCCAGCAGTTTCCTTTCCGTACACGAGCAGTACTTC | CASSFLSVHEQYF
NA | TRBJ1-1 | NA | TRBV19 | TGTGCCAGTATCCCTTCGGATTCGAACACTGAAGCTTTCTTT | CASIPSDSNTEAFF
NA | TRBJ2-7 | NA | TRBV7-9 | TGTGCCAGCAGCCCCCGGCGGGGAATAAGATCCTACGAGCAGTACTTC | CASSPRRGIRSYEQYF
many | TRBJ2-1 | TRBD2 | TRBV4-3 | TGCGCCAGCAGTCGAACCCTAGCGGGGGTCTTCAATGAGCAGTTCTTC | CASSRTLAGVFNEQFF
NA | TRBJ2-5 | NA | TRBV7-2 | TGTGCCAGCAGCCGAGACTCTAGCACAGAGACCCAGTACTTC | CASSRDSSTETQYF
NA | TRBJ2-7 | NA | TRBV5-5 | TGTGCCAGCAGCCACGCCCTGCCGGAGCAGTACTTC | CASSHALPEQYF
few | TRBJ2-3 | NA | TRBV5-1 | TGCGCCAGCAGCCTGGACAGATCTAGCACAGATACGCAGTATTTT | CASSLDRSSTDTQYF
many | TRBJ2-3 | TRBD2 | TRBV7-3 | TGTGCCAGCAGCTTCGGGAGGCACACAGATACGCAGTATTTT | CASSFGRHTDTQYF
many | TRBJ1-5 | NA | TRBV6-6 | TGTGCCAGCAGTTACTCGCAAGATAGCAATCAGCCCCAGCATTTT | CASSYSQDSNQPQHF
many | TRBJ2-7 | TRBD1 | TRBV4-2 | TGTGCCAGCAGCCAAGGGGGGACAGGGATCGACGAGCAGTACTTC | CASSQGGTGIDEQYF
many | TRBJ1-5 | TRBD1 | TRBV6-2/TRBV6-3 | TGTGCCAGCAGTTACGTCGGACAGGATGCTAGCAATCAGCCCCAGCATTTT | CASSYVGQDASNQPQHF
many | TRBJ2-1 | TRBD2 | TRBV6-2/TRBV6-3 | TGTGCCAGCAGTTACGGCTTACTAGCGGGAGGCGGGGAGCAGTTCTTC | CASSYGLLAGGGEQFF
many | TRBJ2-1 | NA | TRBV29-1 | TGCAGCGCCAACGGGGTCAATGAGCAGTTCTTC | CSANGVNEQFF
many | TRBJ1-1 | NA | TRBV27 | TGTGCCAGCAGTTTAAAGCCAGGAATGAACACTGAAGCTTTCTTT | CASSLKPGMNTEAFF
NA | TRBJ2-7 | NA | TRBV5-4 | TGTGCCAGCACCTTCTTCGGCGAGCAGTACTTC | CASTFFGEQYF